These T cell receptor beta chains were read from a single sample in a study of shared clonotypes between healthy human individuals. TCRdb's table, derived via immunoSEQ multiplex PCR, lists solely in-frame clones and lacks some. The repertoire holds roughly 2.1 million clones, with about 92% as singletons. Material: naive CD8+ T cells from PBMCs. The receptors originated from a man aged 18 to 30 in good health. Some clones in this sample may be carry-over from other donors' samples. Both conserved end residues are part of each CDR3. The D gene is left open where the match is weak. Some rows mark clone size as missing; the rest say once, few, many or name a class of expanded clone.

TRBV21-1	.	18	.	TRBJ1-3	CASSSHLGADRSGNTIYF	TGTGCCAGCAGCTCCCACTTGGGGGCGGACCGCTCTGGAAACACCATATATTTT
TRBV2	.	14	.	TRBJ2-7	CASTIGGFSYEQYF	TGTGCCAGCACCATCGGGGGATTCTCCTACGAGCAGTACTTC
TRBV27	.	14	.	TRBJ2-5	CASSFGRSGETQYF	TGTGCCAGCAGTTTCGGTCGGTCGGGAGAGACCCAGTACTTC
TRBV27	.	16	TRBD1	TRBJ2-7	CASSPSTGALTYEQYF	TGTGCCAGCAGTCCATCTACAGGGGCGCTGACCTACGAGCAGTACTTC
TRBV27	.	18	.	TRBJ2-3	CASSSLLPQSLSTDTQYF	TGTGCCAGCAGTTCCTTATTGCCACAGAGTCTTAGCACAGATACGCAGTATTTT
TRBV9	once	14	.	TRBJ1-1	CASSHGIPGTEAFF	TGTGCCAGCAGCCATGGGATTCCGGGCACTGAAGCTTTCTTT
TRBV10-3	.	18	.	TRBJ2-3	CAISESRTLERGPDTQYF	TGTGCCATCAGTGAGTCCCGAACCCTCGAACGGGGCCCAGATACGCAGTATTTT
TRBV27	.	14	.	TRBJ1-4	CASSFIGTNEKLFF	TGTGCCAGCAGTTTTATAGGAACTAATGAAAAACTGTTTTTT
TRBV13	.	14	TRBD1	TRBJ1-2	CASSITQGAGGYTF	TGTGCCAGCAGCATAACACAGGGGGCGGGTGGCTACACCTTC
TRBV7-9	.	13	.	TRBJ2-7	CASLGRKSYEQYF	TGTGCCAGCTTGGGACGTAAAAGCTACGAGCAGTACTTC